This T cell receptor beta chain emerged from a study of metastatic and nonmetastatic thyroid tumors. Study-level background: Repertoire comparisons spanned blood and tumor or nodule tissue from malignant and benign thyroid patients. Overall study results and limits: In both blood and tumor samples, TCR beta diversity was reported significantly higher for malignant than benign nodules.

The table lists this clone with a count of one. Antigen: not known. All patients were treatment-naive before thyroid surgery. As processed by the authors: Clinicopathological groups differed in CDR3, with these differences serving to build a distant-metastasis classifier for papillary thyroid cancer. TCRdb re-called clones via MiXCR from the PCR reads. TCRdb, rather than the study authors, made the V and J calls. The table includes fewer than 13,000 clones, over 25% detected once. J was trimmed by 2 bases and V by 1 base; bases with no gene match: 3. Germline V lookup: CDR1 SGHVS, CDR2 FNYEAQ. This CDR3 is built from 15 residues.

What was sequenced was tumor tissue. The receptor's source is a male donor with papillary thyroid cancer or a benign thyroid nodule (not recorded which). Some clones in this sample may be carry-over from other donors' samples. The chain joins TRBV7-6 to TRBJ2-3, with TRBD2 matching over 7 bases. Written as DNA, the CDR3 is TGTGCCAGCAGCTTAGTGGGGGGGGACACAGATACGCAGTATTTT. Protein: CASSLVGGDTDTQYF.